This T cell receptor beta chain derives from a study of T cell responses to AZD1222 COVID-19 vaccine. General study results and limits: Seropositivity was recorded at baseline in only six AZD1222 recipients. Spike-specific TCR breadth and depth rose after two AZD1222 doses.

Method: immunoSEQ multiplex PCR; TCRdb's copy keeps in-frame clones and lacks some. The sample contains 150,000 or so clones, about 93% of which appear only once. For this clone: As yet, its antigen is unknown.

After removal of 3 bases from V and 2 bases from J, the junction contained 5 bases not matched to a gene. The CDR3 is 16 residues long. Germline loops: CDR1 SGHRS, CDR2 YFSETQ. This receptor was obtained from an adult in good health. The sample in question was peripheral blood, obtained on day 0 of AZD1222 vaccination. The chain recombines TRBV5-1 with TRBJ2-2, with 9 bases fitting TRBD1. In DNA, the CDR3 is TGCGCCAGCAGCTACCGGACAGGGGCCAACACCGGGGAGCTGTTTTTT. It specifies CASSYRTGANTGELFF. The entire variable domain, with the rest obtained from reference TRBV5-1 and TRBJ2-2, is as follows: KAGVTQTPRYLIKTRGQQVTLSCSPISGHRSVSWYQQTPGQGLQFLFEYFSETQRNKGNFPGRFSGRQFSNSRSEMNVSTLELGDSALYLCASSYRTGANTGELFFGEGSRLTVL.